These 16 T cell receptor beta chains were all obtained from the same sample, sequenced in a study of cytomegalovirus exposure and HLA in healthy donors. PCR amplification relied on 60 Vbeta primers (plus 13 Jbeta primers). Profiling relied on immunoSEQ multiplex PCR, and the TCRdb table lists in-frame clones only, not all of them. The table has 150,000 to 200,000 clones, 55% to 75% seen once. The sequenced sample was PBMCs. The receptor source for this set is a human donor in good health.

This clone was detected a few times. The chain combines TRBV7-8 with TRBJ1-6; D is unclear. Trimming took 5 bases from V and 13 from J, leaving 18 bases between them. This CDR3 region has 14 residues. CDR1 and CDR2 from the germline V gene are SGHVS and FQNEAQ. CDR3 protein: CASSQYSGQAPLHF. In DNA, the CDR3 is TGTGCCAGCAGCCAATATTCCGGCCAGGCCCCCCTCCACTTT.

This clone has a handful of counts. The gene calls are TRBV7-9 and TRBJ2-7; tentative D call: TRBD2 (7 bases). Trimming left V 4 bases short and J 3 bases short, with 19 bases between. Germline V gene lookup returns CDR1 SEHNR and CDR2 FQNEAQ (reference sequence). CDR3 length equals 16 residues. This CDR3 reads CASSSKGGVDFYEQYF. CDR3 nucleotides: TGTGCCAGCAGCTCCAAAGGGGGGGTGGATTTCTACGAGCAGTACTTC.

V and J are TRBV7-2 and TRBJ2-7; TRBD2 aligns across 7 bases. The V gene end was trimmed by 5 bases and the J gene end by 0 bases; junction bases not matched to a gene: 7. The CDR3 runs to 15 residues. Germline V CDR1 and CDR2: SGHTA, FQGNSA. CDR3 residues: CASSPTSAGSYEQYF. In nucleotides, the CDR3 is TGTGCCAGCAGCCCTACTAGCGCCGGCTCCTACGAGCAGTACTTC.

This clone appeared a single time. The chain recombines TRBV6-5 with TRBJ1-1, with D possibly being TRBD1 (6 bases). From germline, CDR1 is MNHEY and CDR2 SVGAGI. The length of the CDR3 is 14 residues. The V end lost 6 bases, the J end lost 3 bases, and 14 bases lay between the germline ends. CDR3 sequence: CASRLRGADTEAFF. The CDR3 DNA follows: TGTGCCAGCAGGCTCCGGGGGGCGGACACTGAAGCTTTCTTT.

Notes on this clone: A junction boundary mismatches the germline segment, possibly from a read error. The V and J genes are TRBV7-2 and TRBJ2-5, with 11 positions matching TRBD2. This CDR3 has 13 residues. Germline assignment: CDR1 SGHTA and CDR2 FQGNSA. CDR3 sequence reads: CASSLTSRLAGNF. The CDR3, as DNA: TGTGCCAGCAGCTTAACATCTAGACTAGCGGGGAACTTC. Full variable domain (remainder filled in from reference TRBV7-2 and TRBJ2-5): GAGVSQSPSNKVTEKGKDVELRCDPISGHTALYWYRQSLGQGLEFLIYFQGNSAPDKSGLPSDRFSAERTGGSVSTLTIQRTQQEDSAVYLCASSLTSRLAGNFGPGTRLLVL.

The genes are TRBV7-9 and TRBJ2-1; 12 positions match TRBD1. The CDR3 contains 18 residues. The germline V gene encodes CDR1 SEHNR and CDR2 FQNEAQ (reference sequence). V lost 5 bases to trimming and J lost 0 bases; unmatched junction nucleotides: 8. The CDR3 DNA follows: TGTGCCAGCAGCCCGGGACAGGGGGCCGAAAGCTCCTACAATGAGCAGTTCTTC. It specifies CASSPGQGAESSYNEQFF. Based on the CDR3 plus reference TRBV7-9 and TRBJ2-1, the full variable domain is DTGVSQNPRHKITKRGQNVTFRCDPISEHNRLYWYRQTLGQGPEFLTYFQNEAQLEKSRLLSDRFSAERPKGSFSTLEIQRTEQGDSAMYLCASSPGQGAESSYNEQFFGPGTRLTVL.

The CDR3: CASSDTGIYNEQFF. The CDR3 DNA sequence: TGTGCCAGCAGCGATACCGGGATTTACAATGAGCAGTTCTTC. This chain connects TRBV7-3 to TRBJ2-1, with D tentatively TRBD2 (5 bases). The V gene lost 5 bases and the J gene lost 4 bases, with 12 bases spanning the gap. Germline V gives CDR1 SGHTA, CDR2 FQGTGA. The CDR3 spans 14 residues.

The chain recombines TRBV2 with TRBJ1-5; possibly TRBD1 for D (6 bases). Deletions cut 2 bases from V and 8 bases from J, with 16 bases between. Germline loops: CDR1 SNHLY, CDR2 FYNNEI. The CDR3 extends over 15 amino acids. The CDR3 reads CASSEPAAGVKPQHF. In nucleotides, the CDR3 is TGTGCCAGCAGTGAACCCGCCGCAGGGGTTAAGCCCCAGCATTTT. Full variable domain (outside the CDR3, taken from reference TRBV2 and TRBJ1-5): EPEVTQTPSHQVTQMGQEVILRCVPISNHLYFYWYRQILGQKVEFLVSFYNNEISEKSEIFDDQFSVERPDGSNFTLKIRSTKLEDSAMYFCASSEPAAGVKPQHFGDGTRLSIL.

V gene TRBV4-1 combines with J gene TRBJ2-1, with 7 positions matching TRBD2. CDR1 is MGHRA, CDR2 YSYEKL, per germline. J gave up 4 bases and V 5 bases, and 8 bases lay outside the gene matches. This CDR3 is built from 15 residues. The CDR3 region has the DNA TGCGCCAGCAGCGGGGGGGTGGGCGAATACAATGAGCAGTTCTTC. It is translated as CASSGGVGEYNEQFF.

This clone was seen only a few times. The chain joins TRBV4-1 to TRBJ2-1; TRBD2 aligns across 9 bases. The CDR3 runs to 18 residues. The germline CDR1 and CDR2 sequences are MGHRA and YSYEKL. After removal of 4 bases from V and 5 bases from J, the junction contained 15 bases not matched to a gene. The CDR3 DNA reads TGCGCCAGCAGCCGACTCCATGGTAGAGCGGGGGGAAACAATGAGCAGTTCTTC. Protein: CASSRLHGRAGGNNEQFF.

This clone was found a few times. The V gene is TRBV9, the J gene TRBJ1-6, with a possible D match to TRBD1 (5 bases). V lost 0 bases, J lost 7 bases, and 11 bases lay in between. The CDR3 length is 15 residues. CDR1 is SGDLS and CDR2 is YYNGEE in the germline V gene. The CDR3 coding sequence is TGTGCCAGCAGCGTAGACGGGGGATCGAATTCACCCCTCCACTTT. It yields the protein CASSVDGGSNSPLHF.

With respect to this clone: The same CDR3 arises from other DNA sequences in this sample as well. The CDR3 sequence is CASSGGQLNTEAFF. In nucleotides, the CDR3 is TGTGCCAGCAGTGGGGGACAGCTGAACACTGAAGCTTTCTTT. The V and J genes are TRBV6-5 and TRBJ1-1, with 7 bases aligning to TRBD1. V was pared by 5 bases and J by 0 bases, with 3 bases of the junction left unmatched. Germline V lookup: CDR1 MNHEY, CDR2 SVGAGI. This CDR3 is built from 14 residues.

The V gene is TRBV11-3, the J gene TRBJ1-1; the match to TRBD1 covers 7 bases. The junction had 5 bases not matched to a gene; V was cut back by 5 bases and J by 8 bases. The CDR3 is 12 residues long. Looked up from germline, CDR1 is SGHNT and CDR2 is YENEEA. CDR3 region: CASSPRQGEAFF. The CDR3 DNA reads TGTGCCAGCAGCCCTCGACAGGGAGAAGCTTTCTTT.

V is TRBV4-1 and J is TRBJ1-4; 11 nucleotides match TRBD1. Per the germline V gene, CDR1 is MGHRA and CDR2 is YSYEKL. V was pared by 0 bases and J by 10 bases, with 16 bases of the junction left unmatched. This CDR3 region has 19 residues. The CDR3 reads CASSQDIYDSGQGALKLFF. CDR3 in DNA: TGCGCCAGCAGCCAAGATATCTACGACTCAGGACAGGGGGCCTTAAAACTGTTTTTT.

The chain recombines TRBV6-4 with TRBJ2-3, with D possibly being TRBD2 (5 bases). V lost 6 bases and J lost 2, with 12 bases in between. The CDR3 covers 14 residues. Germline values: CDR1 MRHNA, CDR2 SNTAGT. The CDR3 DNA reads TGTGCCAGCAGAGCGCGGGCCCTCACAGATACGCAGTATTTT. This codes for CASRARALTDTQYF.

The rearrangement uses TRBV6-6 and TRBJ2-3, with 10 bases that match TRBD2. V lost 3 bases, J lost 7 bases, and 10 bases stayed unmatched. Germline CDR1 is MNHNY and CDR2 is SVGAGI (reference sequence). The CDR3 spans 16 residues. CDR3 nucleotide sequence: TGTGCCAGCAGTTATTCCCTAGCGGGGGAGACGAATACGCAGTATTTT. This sequence encodes CASSYSLAGETNTQYF.